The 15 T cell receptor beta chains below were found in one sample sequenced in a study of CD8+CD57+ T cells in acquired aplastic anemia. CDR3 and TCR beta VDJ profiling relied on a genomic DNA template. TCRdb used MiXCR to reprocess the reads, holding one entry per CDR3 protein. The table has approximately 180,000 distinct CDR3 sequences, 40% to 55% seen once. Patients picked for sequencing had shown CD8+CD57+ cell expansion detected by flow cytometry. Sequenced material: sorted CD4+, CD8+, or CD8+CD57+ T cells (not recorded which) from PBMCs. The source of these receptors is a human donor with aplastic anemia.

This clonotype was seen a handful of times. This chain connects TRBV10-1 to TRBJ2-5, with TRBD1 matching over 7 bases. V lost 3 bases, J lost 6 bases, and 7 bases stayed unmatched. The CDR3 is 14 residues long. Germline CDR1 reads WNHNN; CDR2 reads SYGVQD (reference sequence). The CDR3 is CASSDTGVWQTQYF. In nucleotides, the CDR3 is TGCGCCAGCAGTGATACAGGGGTTTGGCAGACCCAGTACTTC.

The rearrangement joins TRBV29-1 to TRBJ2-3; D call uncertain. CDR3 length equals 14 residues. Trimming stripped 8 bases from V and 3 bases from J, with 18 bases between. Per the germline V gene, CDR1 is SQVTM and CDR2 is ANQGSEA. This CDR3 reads CSLRVVGPTDTQYF. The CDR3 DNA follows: TGCAGCCTTCGGGTGGTGGGCCCAACAGATACGCAGTATTTT.

This CDR3 is CATSDGLALADTQYF. The DNA for the CDR3 is TGTGCCACCTCTGACGGACTAGCGTTAGCAGATACGCAGTATTTT. This chain connects TRBV15 to TRBJ2-3; the match to TRBD2 covers 9 bases. V gave up 8 bases and J gave up 4 bases; unmatched junction bases: 10. CDR3 length equals 15 residues. CDR1 is LNHNV, CDR2 YYDKDF, per germline (reference sequence).

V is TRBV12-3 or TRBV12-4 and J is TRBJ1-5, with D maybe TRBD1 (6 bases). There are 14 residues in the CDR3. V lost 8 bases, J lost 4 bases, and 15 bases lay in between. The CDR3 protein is CASLRQDLNQPQHF. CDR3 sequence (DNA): TGTGCCAGCTTAAGACAGGACCTAAATCAGCCCCAGCATTTT.

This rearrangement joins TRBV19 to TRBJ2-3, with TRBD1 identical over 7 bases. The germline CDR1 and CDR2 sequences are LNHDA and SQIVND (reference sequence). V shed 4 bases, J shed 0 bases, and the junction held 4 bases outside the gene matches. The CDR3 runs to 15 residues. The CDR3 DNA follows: TGTGCCAGTAGTAGTCGACAGGGAAGCACAGATACGCAGTATTTT. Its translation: CASSSRQGSTDTQYF.

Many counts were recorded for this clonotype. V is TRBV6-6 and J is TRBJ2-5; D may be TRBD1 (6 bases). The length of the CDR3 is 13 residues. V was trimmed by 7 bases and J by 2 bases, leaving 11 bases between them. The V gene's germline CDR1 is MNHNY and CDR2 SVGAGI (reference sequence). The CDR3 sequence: CASKPDRQETQYF. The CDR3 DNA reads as TGTGCCAGCAAACCCGACAGGCAAGAGACCCAGTACTTC.

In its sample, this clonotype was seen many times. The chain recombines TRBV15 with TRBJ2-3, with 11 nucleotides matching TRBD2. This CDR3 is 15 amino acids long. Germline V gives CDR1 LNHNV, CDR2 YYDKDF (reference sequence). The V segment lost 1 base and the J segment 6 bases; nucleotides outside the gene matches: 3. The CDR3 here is CATSRVAGGTDTQYF. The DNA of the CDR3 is TGTGCCACCAGCAGAGTAGCGGGGGGGACCGATACGCAGTATTTT.

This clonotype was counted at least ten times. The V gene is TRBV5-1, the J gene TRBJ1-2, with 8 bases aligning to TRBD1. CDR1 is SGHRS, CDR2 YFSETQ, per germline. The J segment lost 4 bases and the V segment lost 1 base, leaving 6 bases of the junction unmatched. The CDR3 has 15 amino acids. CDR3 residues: CASSLTPGGSYGYTF. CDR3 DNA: TGCGCCAGCAGCTTGACGCCAGGGGGCAGCTATGGCTACACCTTC. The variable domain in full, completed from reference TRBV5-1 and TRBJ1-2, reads KAGVTQTPRYLIKTRGQQVTLSCSPISGHRSVSWYQQTPGQGLQFLFEYFSETQRNKGNFPGRFSGRQFSNSRSEMNVSTLELGDSALYLCASSLTPGGSYGYTFGSGTRLTVV.

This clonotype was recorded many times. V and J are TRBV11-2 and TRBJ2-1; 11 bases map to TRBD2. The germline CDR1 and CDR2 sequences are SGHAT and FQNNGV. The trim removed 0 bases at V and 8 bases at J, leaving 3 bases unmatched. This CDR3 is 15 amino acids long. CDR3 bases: TGTGCCAGCAGCTTAGATAGCGGGGGGGCCGATGAGCAGTTCTTC. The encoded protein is CASSLDSGGADEQFF.

This CDR3 reads CASSLLGWRDEQFF. The CDR3 region has the DNA TGTGCCAGCAGTCTCTTAGGTTGGAGGGATGAGCAGTTCTTC. The V and J genes are TRBV12-3 or TRBV12-4 and TRBJ2-1; the D gene is possibly TRBD2 (6 bases). Trimming took 5 bases from V and 8 from J, leaving 16 bases between them. This CDR3 contains 14 residues.

The CDR3 sequence is CSARVYGGGSHSYNEQFF. The CDR3 DNA sequence: TGCAGTGCTAGAGTATACGGGGGGGGCTCCCACTCTTACAATGAGCAGTTCTTC. The chain is built from TRBV20-1 and TRBJ2-1; 8 bases are a match to TRBD2. The length of the CDR3 is 18 residues. V was clipped by 1 base and J by 4 bases; unmatched bases: 15. CDR1 is DFQATT and CDR2 is SNEGSKA in the germline V gene (reference sequence).

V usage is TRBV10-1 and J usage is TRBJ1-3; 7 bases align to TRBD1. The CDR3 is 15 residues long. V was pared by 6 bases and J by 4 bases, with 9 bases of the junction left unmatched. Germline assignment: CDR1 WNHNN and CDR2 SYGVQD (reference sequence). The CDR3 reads CASRQSGGKGNTIYF. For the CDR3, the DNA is TGCGCCAGCAGGCAATCAGGGGGTAAGGGAAACACCATATATTTT.

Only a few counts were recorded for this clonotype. In DNA, the CDR3 is TGTGCCAGTAGTATAGAAGAAGGGGGGAATTCACCCCTCCACTTT. Its protein is CASSIEEGGNSPLHF. The rearrangement links TRBV19 to TRBJ1-6; maybe TRBD1 (6 bases). Trimming took 0 bases from V and 7 from J, leaving 10 bases between them. This CDR3 is 15 amino acids long. Germline CDR1 reads LNHDA; CDR2 reads SQIVND (reference sequence).

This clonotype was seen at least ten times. In DNA, the CDR3 is TGTGCCAGCAGCCCTCGAGGGAATATGAACACTGAAGCTTTCTTT. Amino acid sequence: CASSPRGNMNTEAFF. This chain uses TRBV9 with TRBJ1-1; D gene uncertain. The germline gives CDR1 SGDLS, CDR2 YYNGEE. Between the trimmed V and J ends, which lost 4 bases and 0 bases, there was a span of 13 bases. The CDR3 is 15 amino acids. The whole variable domain, filled in from reference TRBV9 and TRBJ1-1, reads DSGVTQTPKHLITATGQRVTLRCSPRSGDLSVYWYQQSLDQGLQFLIQYYNGEERAKGNILERFSAQQFPDLHSELNLSSLELGDSALYFCASSPRGNMNTEAFFGQGTRLTVV.

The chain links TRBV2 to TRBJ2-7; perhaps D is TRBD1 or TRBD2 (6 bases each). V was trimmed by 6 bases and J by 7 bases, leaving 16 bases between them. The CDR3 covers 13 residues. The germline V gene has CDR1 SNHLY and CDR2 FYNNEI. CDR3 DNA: TGTGCCAGCAGCTACAGGGAGGTGGGGGAGCAGTACTTC. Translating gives CASSYREVGEQYF.